Following are 27 T cell receptor beta chains from one sample sequenced in a study of response to subunit inactivated influenza vaccine. TCRdb analysed the RT-PCR reads with MiXCR anew, one entry per CDR3 protein. Here the sample spans about 610,000 distinct CDR3 sequences, approximately 15% being singletons. This sample comprised PBMCs from blood, obtained about 12 days after vaccination. The receptor source for this set is a man aged 45-60 years who received an inactivated influenza vaccine.

This clonotype was detected many times. The chain is built from TRBV19 and TRBJ2-5; D is undetermined. The CDR3 covers 11 residues. Germline values: CDR1 LNHDA, CDR2 SQIVND (reference sequence). V dropped 10 bases and J dropped 3 bases, with 9 bases sitting between them. CDR3: CATGREETQYF. CDR3 DNA: TGTGCCACCGGACGGGAAGAGACCCAGTACTTC.

This chain connects TRBV2 to TRBJ2-1; TRBD2 is a possible D gene (5 bases). Germline-derived CDR1 and CDR2 are SNHLY and FYNNEI. Trimming removed 7 bases from V and 8 bases from J, with 12 bases in between. This CDR3 region has 12 residues. The CDR3 DNA reads as TGTGCCAGCACCGCTCGGGGTTATGAGCAGTTCTTC. Its translation is CASTARGYEQFF.

This rearrangement joins TRBV12-3 or TRBV12-4 to TRBJ1-1, with 8 bases lining up with TRBD1. This CDR3 has 15 amino acids. The junction had 6 bases not matched to a gene; V was cut back by 2 bases and J by 4 bases. Written as DNA, the CDR3 is TGTGCCAGCAGTTTATTAGCAGGGGGCTTCACTGAAGCTTTCTTT. The encoded protein is CASSLLAGGFTEAFF.

The J gene is TRBJ2-7, the V gene TRBV7-9, with 15 bases matching TRBD2. Germline CDR1 and CDR2: SEHNR and FQNEAQ (reference sequence). The V and J ends lost 4 bases and 3 bases, in that order; junction bases with no gene match: 4. This CDR3 is 16 amino acids long. CDR3 amino acids: CASSSGLAGGFYEQYF. The CDR3 DNA reads TGTGCCAGCAGCTCTGGACTAGCGGGAGGGTTCTACGAGCAGTACTTC.

The sample holds many counts of this clonotype. The CDR3 nucleotides read TGTGCCAGCAGTCCTCGTAGGGTAGGGTGGGAGCTGTTTTTT. This codes for CASSPRRVGWELFF. The chain links TRBV12-3 or TRBV12-4 to TRBJ2-2; D remains unclear. CDR3 length: 14 residues. Deletions cut 5 bases from V and 9 bases from J, with 16 bases between.

This clonotype turned up a few times. The chain combines TRBV20-1 with TRBJ2-7; no firm D call. Germline CDR1 and CDR2: DFQATT and SNEGSKA (reference sequence). The CDR3 is made up of 12 amino acids. Trimming stripped 6 bases from V and 0 bases from J, with 9 bases between. The CDR3 DNA follows: TGCAGTGCCGGGCTAGACTCCTACGAGCAGTACTTC. Translating gives CSAGLDSYEQYF.

The chain employs TRBV15 and TRBJ2-5; no clear D. Deletions cut 0 bases from V and 9 bases from J, with 17 bases between. This CDR3 contains 15 residues. Germline V lookup: CDR1 LNHNV, CDR2 YYDKDF (reference sequence). The CDR3 spells CATSRDPGVVLAQYF. CDR3 DNA sequence: TGTGCCACCAGCAGAGATCCTGGCGTTGTATTGGCCCAGTACTTC.

This rearrangement joins TRBV12-3 or TRBV12-4 to TRBJ2-1; weak D call: TRBD2 (6 bases). V was shortened by 0 bases and J by 2 bases, with 11 bases between the two germline ends. There are 16 residues in the CDR3. The CDR3 nucleotides read TGTGCCAGCAGTTTAGCAGGAGGGCGGACCTACAATGAGCAGTTCTTC. Amino acids: CASSLAGGRTYNEQFF.

The chain is built from TRBV4-3 and TRBJ2-5, with 10 positions matching TRBD2. The CDR3 has 15 residues. Germline V lookup: CDR1 LGHNA, CDR2 YSLEER. With V trimmed by 4 bases and J by 2 bases, 4 bases remained unmatched. CDR3 nucleotides: TGCGCCAGCAGCCCCACACTAGCGGGACAAGAGACCCAGTACTTC. Protein: CASSPTLAGQETQYF.

This clonotype has at least ten counts. This sequence joins TRBV10-3 and TRBJ2-3; TRBD1 or TRBD2 may be the D gene (6 bases each). Germline CDR1 ENHRY, CDR2 SYGVKD. CDR3 length: 16 amino acids. Trimming took 4 bases from V and 1 from J, leaving 15 bases between them. CDR3: CAISGGGSGGTDTQYF. CDR3 nucleotide sequence: TGTGCCATCAGTGGAGGGGGGTCAGGGGGCACAGATACGCAGTATTTT.

CDR3 DNA sequence: TGTGCCAGCAGCTTGGAGAACTCTGGAAACACCATATATTTT. This gives the protein CASSLENSGNTIYF. The chain has TRBV5-5 and TRBJ1-3; no clear D gene. The CDR3 consists of 14 residues. The V end was cut by 0 bases, the J end by 0 bases, with 4 bases between. Per germline, CDR1 SGHKS and CDR2 YYEKEE (reference sequence).

This clonotype has a handful of counts. The chain combines TRBV29-1 with TRBJ2-7; tentative D call: TRBD2 (6 bases). This CDR3 contains 15 residues. From germline, CDR1 is SQVTM and CDR2 ANQGSEA. Trimming took 4 bases from V and 7 from J, leaving 23 bases between them. DNA of the CDR3: TGCAGCGTTGGACCCCCACCCGGGGGAAAGGGAGAGCAGTACTTC. Translation gives CSVGPPPGGKGEQYF.

Comments on this clonotype: At one boundary the junction diverges from the germline segment, which might be a read error. The chain combines TRBV28 with TRBJ2-1; 10 nucleotides match TRBD2. Looked up from germline, CDR1 is MDHEN and CDR2 is SYDVKM. CDR3 size: 15 residues. CDR3 DNA sequence: TGTGCCAGCAGTTCCGGACTAGCGGCCTACCATGAGCAGTTCTTC. Translated: CASSSGLAAYHEQFF.

This clonotype was seen a few times. The chain employs TRBV4-3 and TRBJ2-1; 8 nucleotides agree with TRBD1. The CDR3 runs to 16 residues. Germline CDR1 and CDR2: LGHNA and YSLEER. The V gene end was trimmed by 5 bases and the J gene end by 4 bases; junction bases not matched to a gene: 10. The CDR3 loop reads CASSTNHRGVYNEQFF. Written as DNA, the CDR3 is TGCGCCAGCAGCACAAATCACAGGGGGGTTTACAATGAGCAGTTCTTC.

This rearrangement joins TRBV19 to TRBJ2-7, with 11 positions matching TRBD2. From germline, CDR1 is LNHDA and CDR2 SQIVND (reference sequence). The CDR3 is 16 residues long. J was trimmed by 3 bases and V by 6 bases; bases with no gene match: 10. CDR3 loop: CASRKTSGGPLYEQYF. The CDR3 coding sequence is TGTGCCAGTAGGAAAACTAGCGGGGGACCGCTCTACGAGCAGTACTTC. Combining the CDR3 with reference TRBV19 and TRBJ2-7 gives the whole variable domain DGGITQSPKYLFRKEGQNVTLSCEQNLNHDAMYWYRQDPGQGLRLIYYSQIVNDFQKGDIAEGYSVSREKKESFPLTVTSAQKNPTAFYLCASRKTSGGPLYEQYFGPGTRLTVT.

As for this clonotype: One end of the junction is discordant with germline, which a read error may explain. The genes are TRBV12-3 or TRBV12-4 and TRBJ2-3; no clear D gene. CDR3 length: 15 residues. This chain's CDR3 is CTSSPTIQSTDTQYF. The CDR3 nucleotides read TGTACCAGCAGTCCCACTATCCAGAGCACAGATACGCAGTATTTT.

This rearrangement joins TRBV7-9 to TRBJ1-6; TRBD1 agrees at 8 bases. The CDR3 runs 16 residues. J gave up 5 bases and V 6 bases, and 9 bases lay outside the gene matches. The germline gives CDR1 SEHNR, CDR2 FQNEAQ (reference sequence). Here the CDR3 reads CASSPDRGLHNSPLHF. The CDR3 DNA sequence: TGTGCCAGCAGTCCAGACAGGGGTCTTCATAATTCACCCCTCCACTTT. Variable domain in full (rest from reference TRBV7-9 and TRBJ1-6): DTGVSQNPRHKITKRGQNVTFRCDPISEHNRLYWYRQTLGQGPEFLTYFQNEAQLEKSRLLSDRFSAERPKGSFSTLEIQRTEQGDSAMYLCASSPDRGLHNSPLHFGNGTRLTVT.

The rearrangement uses TRBV6-1 and TRBJ2-1, with 11 bases fitting TRBD2. CDR1 and CDR2 (germline): MNHNS, SASEGT. V lost 6 bases, J lost 10 bases, and 8 bases stayed unmatched. This CDR3 region has 14 residues. The CDR3 loop is CASSKGASGGEQFF. The CDR3, as DNA: TGTGCCAGCAGCAAAGGGGCTAGCGGGGGGGAGCAGTTCTTC.

This clonotype has more than one count but fewer than ten. This chain uses TRBV7-9 with TRBJ2-1; D is ambiguous. V gave up 2 bases and J gave up 6 bases, with 5 bases separating them. The germline V gene encodes CDR1 SEHNR and CDR2 FQNEAQ (reference sequence). This CDR3 contains 12 residues. CDR3 nucleotide sequence: TGTGCCAGCAGCTTACGGGCCAATGAGCAGTTCTTC. Translating gives CASSLRANEQFF.

The chain joins TRBV4-2 to TRBJ2-3, with D unresolved. Deletions cut 0 bases from V and 0 bases from J, with 4 bases between. The CDR3 consists of 14 residues. Germline CDR1 LGHNA, CDR2 YNFKEQ. Here the CDR3 reads CASSQDTSTDTQYF. The CDR3 region has the DNA TGTGCCAGCAGCCAAGATACGAGCACAGATACGCAGTATTTT.

The chain is built from TRBV7-9 and TRBJ2-1; TRBD2 is a possible D gene (5 bases). The CDR3 extends over 14 amino acids. Germline lookup yields CDR1 SEHNR and CDR2 FQNEAQ (reference sequence). V shed 0 bases and J shed 7 bases, with 10 bases lying between them. CDR3 protein: CASSLAQRGNEQFF. CDR3 DNA: TGTGCCAGCAGCTTAGCCCAACGAGGGAATGAGCAGTTCTTC.

This clonotype was counted between two and nine times. This chain connects TRBV10-3 to TRBJ2-5; 8 nucleotides match TRBD2. The V and J ends lost 10 bases and 4 bases, in that order; junction bases with no gene match: 8. The CDR3 has 13 residues. Germline V lookup: CDR1 ENHRY, CDR2 SYGVKD. CDR3 nucleotides: TGTGCCACTGGACTAGCAGGGCGAGAGACCCAGTACTTC. It encodes CATGLAGRETQYF.

The chain joins TRBV4-3 to TRBJ2-3; possible D gene TRBD2, 5 bases. Trimming removed 1 base at V and 2 bases at J, with 10 bases between. The CDR3 consists of 15 residues. Germline V gives CDR1 LGHNA, CDR2 YSLEER. The CDR3 sequence: CASSQAKTITDTQYF. For the CDR3, the DNA is TGCGCCAGCAGCCAAGCCAAGACTATCACAGATACGCAGTATTTT.

This clonotype was observed a few times. This rearrangement joins TRBV6-2 or TRBV6-3 to TRBJ1-1; D unresolved. Trimming took off 1 base at V and 1 base at J, with 16 bases between the two ends. This CDR3 contains 17 residues. In germline, CDR1 is MNHEY, CDR2 SVGEGT. The CDR3 sequence is CASSYYSLDVENTEAFF. CDR3 sequence (DNA): TGTGCCAGCAGTTACTACTCGCTCGATGTCGAGAACACTGAAGCTTTCTTT.

This chain joins TRBV19 and TRBJ2-3; 11 nucleotides match TRBD2. The junction had 5 bases not matched to a gene; V was cut back by 10 bases and J by 2 bases. Germline loops: CDR1 LNHDA, CDR2 SQIVND (reference sequence). This CDR3 is built from 14 residues. The CDR3 loop reads CATKTSGITDTQYF. The CDR3, as DNA: TGTGCCACTAAGACTAGCGGGATCACAGATACGCAGTATTTT. The full variable domain, its missing parts supplied by reference TRBV19 and TRBJ2-3, is DGGITQSPKYLFRKEGQNVTLSCEQNLNHDAMYWYRQDPGQGLRLIYYSQIVNDFQKGDIAEGYSVSREKKESFPLTVTSAQKNPTAFYLCATKTSGITDTQYFGPGTRLTVL.

The sample holds a few counts of this clonotype. The chain employs TRBV20-1 and TRBJ2-7, with TRBD2 matching over 8 bases. V lost 0 bases, J lost 3 bases, and 7 bases stayed unmatched. Germline V gene sequence: CDR1 DFQATT, CDR2 SNEGSKA (reference sequence). There are 15 residues in the CDR3. CDR3 region: CSARDPRGGLYEQYF. In DNA form, the CDR3 reads TGCAGTGCTAGAGATCCCCGGGGGGGGCTCTACGAGCAGTACTTC.

The chain links TRBV7-2 to TRBJ2-5; 14 bases line up with TRBD2. Losses at the gene ends were 6 bases for V and 5 bases for J; bases not matched to a gene: 8. The V gene's germline CDR1 is SGHTA and CDR2 FQGNSA. This CDR3 contains 16 residues. CDR3 loop: CASSGTSGSGRETQYF. In DNA, the CDR3 is TGTGCCAGCAGTGGGACTAGCGGGAGTGGCCGCGAGACCCAGTACTTC.